This entry features one T cell receptor beta chain sequence. This sample was taken from a study of blood T cell repertoires in COVID-19. Study overall: Samples representing acute and convalescent COVID-19 were sourced from the United States, Italy and Spain. PBMCs, B-cell-depleted T cells, or T cells were the source of the cDNA or gDNA that made up the material.

In the study's own analysis: Reference gene primer amplification in the assay estimated nucleated cell counts. Only in-frame clones appear in the TCRdb table, and some are missing; sequencing was by immunoSEQ multiplex PCR. Clone size and V and J calls were adopted from that table, with D and trimming inferred from the DNA. The table has fewer than 95,000 clones, approximately 90% seen once. Looked up from germline, CDR1 is SGHAT and CDR2 is FQNNGV. V was shortened by 6 bases and J by 2 bases, with 13 bases between the two germline ends. The length of the CDR3 is 14 residues. Source material: peripheral blood. The clonotype was recovered from a woman aged 80 or over with acute or convalescent COVID-19. The rearrangement joins TRBV11-2 to TRBJ1-2, with a tentative D call TRBD1 (6 bases). CDR3 in amino acids: CASSPEQGNYGYTF. The CDR3, as DNA: TGTGCCAGCAGTCCCGAGCAGGGGAACTATGGCTACACCTTC. Based on the CDR3 plus reference TRBV11-2 and TRBJ1-2, the full variable domain is EAGVAQSPRYKIIEKRQSVAFWCNPISGHATLYWYQQILGQGPKLLIQFQNNGVVDDSQLPKDRFSAERLKGVDSTLKIQPAKLEDSAVYLCASSPEQGNYGYTFGSGTRLTVV.